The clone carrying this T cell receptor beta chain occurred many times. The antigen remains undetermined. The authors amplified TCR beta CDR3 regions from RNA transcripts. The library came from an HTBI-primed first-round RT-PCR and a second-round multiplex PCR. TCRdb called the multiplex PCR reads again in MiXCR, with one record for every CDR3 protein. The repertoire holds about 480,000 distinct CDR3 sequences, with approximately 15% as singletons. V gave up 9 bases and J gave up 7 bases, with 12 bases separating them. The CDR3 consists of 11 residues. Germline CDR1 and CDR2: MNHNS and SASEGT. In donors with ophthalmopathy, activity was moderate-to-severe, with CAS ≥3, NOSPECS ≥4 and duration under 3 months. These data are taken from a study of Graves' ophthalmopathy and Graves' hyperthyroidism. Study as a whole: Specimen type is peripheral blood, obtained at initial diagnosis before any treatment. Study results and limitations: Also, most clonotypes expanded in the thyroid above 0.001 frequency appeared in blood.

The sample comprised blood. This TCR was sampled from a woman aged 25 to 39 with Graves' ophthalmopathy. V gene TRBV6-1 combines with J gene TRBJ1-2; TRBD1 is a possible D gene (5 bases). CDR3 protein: CASTGTVGYTF. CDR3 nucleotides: TGTGCCAGTACGGGGACGGTTGGCTACACCTTC.